This T cell receptor (beta chain) stems from a study of CD8 T cells in ankylosing spondylitis. Generation of TCR beta libraries employed quantitative 5'-RACE incorporating molecular barcodes. MiXCR, run by TCRdb on the 5' RACE reads, gives a single entry per CDR3 protein. Of over 400,000 distinct CDR3 sequences listed, 25% to 30% are singletons. CDR1 is SGHTA and CDR2 is FQGNSA in the germline V gene. The CDR3 totals 16 residues. V dropped 4 bases and J dropped 4; count of bases not matched to a gene: 5. Turning to this clonotype: Its antigen is currently unknown.

Points from the study as a whole: Researchers report that disease-linked clones proved CD8+ and relatively rare in peripheral blood. Typical of ankylosing spondylitis blood, it appeared, was a TCR beta motif of about eight highly homologous variants. Earlier work had already found some motif variants in reactive arthritis synovial fluid and blood. Disease-associated clones were reportedly significantly overrepresented in matched ankylosing spondylitis synovial fluid.

The specimen was blood, either unsorted or a sorted T cell fraction (not recorded which). The TCR was taken from a male donor with ankylosing spondylitis. The chain uses TRBV7-2 and TRBJ2-3, with 13 positions matching TRBD2. The CDR3 nucleotides read TGTGCCAGCAGCTCCAGGACTAGCGGGGGTTCAGATACGCAGTATTTT. This translates into CASSSRTSGGSDTQYF.